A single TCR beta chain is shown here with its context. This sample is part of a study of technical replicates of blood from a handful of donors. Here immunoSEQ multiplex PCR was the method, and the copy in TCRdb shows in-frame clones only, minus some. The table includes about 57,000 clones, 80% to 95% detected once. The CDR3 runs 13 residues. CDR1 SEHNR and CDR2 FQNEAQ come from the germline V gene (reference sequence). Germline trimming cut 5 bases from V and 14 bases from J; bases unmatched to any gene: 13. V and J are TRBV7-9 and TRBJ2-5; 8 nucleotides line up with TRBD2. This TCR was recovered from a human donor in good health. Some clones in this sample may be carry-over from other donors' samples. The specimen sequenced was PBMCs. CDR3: CASSPMAGGPGYF. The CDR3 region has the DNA TGTGCCAGCAGCCCAATGGCGGGAGGCCCAGGATACTTC.